The 21 T cell receptor beta chains below all came from one sample that was sequenced in a study of T cell repertoires in cytomegalovirus infection (dated by TCRdb to the late 2010s). TCRdb lists the instrument as Illumina HiSeq 1500. Clones were called with MiXCR by TCRdb after fastp trimmed the public reads at Q25, and only in-frame beta chains were retained. Rows with a matching CDR3 protein are joined into one entry that keeps the most common DNA and genes. The table for this sample lists 250,000 to 300,000 distinct CDR3 sequences; around 25% of them were counted only once. The top ten constitute 11% to 15% of the sample. The sequencing sample was made of PBMCs. These receptors were collected from a human donor in good health (CMV status not recorded). Some clones in this sample may be carry-over from other donors' samples.

The chain joins TRBV6-8 to TRBJ2-1; unclear D gene. The CDR3 totals 10 residues. The V gene lost 9 bases and the J gene lost 9 bases, with 9 bases spanning the gap. Germline V lookup: CDR1 MNHGY, CDR2 SAAAGT. The CDR3: CASRLCEQFF. CDR3 DNA sequence: TGTGCCAGTCGCCTTTGTGAGCAGTTCTTC.

The sample holds many counts of this clonotype. The V gene is TRBV7-4, the J gene TRBJ1-1; D not resolved. From germline, CDR1 is SGHVT and CDR2 SQSDAQ. V was cut by 5 bases and J by 7 bases, with 14 bases left in between. The CDR3 runs 13 residues. The CDR3 protein is CASSPSPGSEAFF. DNA for the CDR3: TGTGCCAGCAGCCCCTCACCCGGCAGTGAAGCTTTCTTT.

This chain links TRBV28 with TRBJ2-3, with TRBD2 matching over 9 bases. The CDR3 runs to 15 residues. J gave up 6 bases and V 10 bases, and 14 bases lay outside the gene matches. The germline gives CDR1 MDHEN, CDR2 SYDVKM. The CDR3 DNA reads as TGTGCCACCCTCCAGTGGACTAGCGATGCCGATACGCAGTATTTT. It is translated as CATLQWTSDADTQYF.

CDR3 amino acids: CSVGGANNEQFF. The CDR3 DNA reads TGCAGCGTTGGAGGGGCGAACAATGAGCAGTTCTTC. The chain employs TRBV29-1 and TRBJ2-1, with D perhaps being TRBD1 or TRBD2 (5 bases each). This CDR3 has 12 residues. Germline V lookup: CDR1 SQVTM, CDR2 ANQGSEA. Trimming took 4 bases from V and 5 from J, leaving 9 bases between them.

This chain joins TRBV6-1 and TRBJ1-5; D is unresolved. The CDR3 runs to 15 residues. V shed 5 bases and J shed 6 bases, with 17 bases lying between them. Looked up from germline, CDR1 is MNHNS and CDR2 is SASEGT. Written as DNA, the CDR3 is TGTGCCAGCAGTACCACAGTGTCAGGCAGTCAGCCCCAGCATTTT. This gives the protein CASSTTVSGSQPQHF.

This clonotype was counted a few times. The J gene is TRBJ2-1, the V gene TRBV6-2 or TRBV6-3, with TRBD1 matching 9 bases. This CDR3 contains 16 residues. Germline CDR1 and CDR2: MNHEY and SVGEGT. J lost 3 bases, V lost 1 base, and 4 bases had no gene match. This CDR3 is CASSYLQGAGYNEQFF. In nucleotides, the CDR3 is TGTGCCAGCAGTTACTTACAGGGGGCCGGCTACAATGAGCAGTTCTTC.

The gene calls are TRBV29-1 and TRBJ1-1, with 8 bases lining up with TRBD1. From germline, CDR1 is SQVTM and CDR2 ANQGSEA. CDR3 length: 12 residues. With 6 bases clipped from V and 10 bases from J, the junction kept 10 bases outside the gene matches. For the CDR3, the DNA is TGCAGCGTCAGATCCCAGGGGGCAGCAGCTTTCTTT. It translates to CSVRSQGAAAFF. The full variable domain, with the rest looked up from reference TRBV29-1 and TRBJ1-1, is SAVISQKPSRDICQRGTSLTIQCQVDSQVTMMFWYRQQPGQSLTLIATANQGSEATYESGFVIDKFPISRPNLTFSTLTVSNMSPEDSSIYLCSVRSQGAAAFFGQGTRLTVV.

The chain couples TRBV7-6 to TRBJ2-1, with 7 bases lining up with TRBD1. There are 16 residues in the CDR3. Germline lookup yields CDR1 SGHVS and CDR2 FNYEAQ. The V gene end was trimmed by 5 bases and the J gene end by 0 bases; junction bases not matched to a gene: 7. The CDR3 DNA is TGTGCCAGCAGCGGAGTACAGGGGAGCTCCTACAATGAGCAGTTCTTC. This encodes CASSGVQGSSYNEQFF.

This clonotype was counted between two and nine times. The V and J genes are TRBV5-5 and TRBJ2-7, with a possible D match to TRBD1 (5 bases). Per germline, CDR1 SGHKS and CDR2 YYEKEE (reference sequence). The CDR3 loop spans 15 amino acids. Trimming shortened V by 0 bases and J by 0 bases, and 10 bases separated the two germline ends. In nucleotides, the CDR3 is TGTGCCAGCAGCTTGGCCCTGGACACCTCCTACGAGCAGTACTTC. This encodes CASSLALDTSYEQYF.

The chain recombines TRBV5-1 with TRBJ2-1, with D uncertain. Germline assignment: CDR1 SGHRS and CDR2 YFSETQ. With 5 bases removed from V and 0 bases from J, the gap between germline ends came to 15 bases. This CDR3 comprises 16 residues. The DNA for the CDR3 is TGCGCCAGCAGTCTTCAGGCCCGAATCTCCTACAATGAGCAGTTCTTC. The encoded protein is CASSLQARISYNEQFF.

Concerning this clonotype: With a much larger clone just one base away, this may be a read error. The rearrangement links TRBV2 to TRBJ2-7; perhaps TRBD2 as D (6 bases). This CDR3 is built from 12 residues. Between the trimmed V and J ends, which lost 10 bases and 3 bases, there was a span of 13 bases. The germline gives CDR1 SNHLY, CDR2 FYNNEI. CDR3 amino acids: CAIGRAGYEQYF. The CDR3, as DNA: TGTGCCATCGGGAGAGCGGGCTACGAGCAGTACTTC.

This clonotype was observed a handful of times. The J gene is TRBJ2-3, the V gene TRBV19, with 10 bases fitting TRBD1. The CDR3 totals 14 residues. V shed 9 bases and J 4 bases; nucleotides not matched to a gene: 7. The V gene's germline CDR1 is LNHDA and CDR2 SQIVND (reference sequence). The CDR3 region is CASGTGVGADTQYF. The DNA of the CDR3 is TGTGCCAGCGGGACAGGGGTTGGTGCAGATACGCAGTATTTT.

This clonotype appeared once. One end of the junction varies from germline; a read error may be responsible. The chain combines TRBV12-3 or TRBV12-4 with TRBJ1-5; 8 nucleotides agree with TRBD1. This CDR3 has 14 residues. The CDR3: CASSFSGGNQPKHF. The CDR3, as DNA: TGTGCCAGCAGTTTCTCAGGGGGCAATCAGCCCAAGCATTTT.

This clonotype was detected ten times or more. V usage is TRBV7-2 and J usage is TRBJ2-5; TRBD2 matches at 12 bases. The CDR3 is 17 amino acids. The germline gives CDR1 SGHTA, CDR2 FQGNSA. V trimming: 4 bases; J trimming: 0 bases; junction bases outside the gene matches: 6. This chain's CDR3 is CASSSGLAGWYQETQYF. For the CDR3, the DNA is TGTGCCAGCAGCTCTGGACTAGCGGGATGGTACCAAGAGACCCAGTACTTC.

This clonotype was counted only a few times. V is TRBV5-5 and J is TRBJ1-6; D gene unclear. V was trimmed by 6 bases and J by 6 bases, leaving 10 bases between them. This CDR3 has 13 residues. Germline lookup yields CDR1 SGHKS and CDR2 YYEKEE (reference sequence). This CDR3 reads CASKQELNSPLHF. In DNA, the CDR3 is TGTGCCAGCAAGCAGGAACTTAATTCACCCCTCCACTTT.

The gene calls are TRBV12-3 or TRBV12-4 and TRBJ1-5; 11 bases are shared with TRBD1. The CDR3 consists of 17 residues. The V gene end was trimmed by 4 bases and the J gene end by 4 bases; junction bases not matched to a gene: 9. CDR3 amino acids: CASSSLTGTGGNQPQHF. CDR3 nucleotide sequence: TGTGCCAGCAGTTCCTTAACCGGGACAGGGGGGAATCAGCCCCAGCATTTT.

This clonotype appeared many times. The V call is TRBV7-2, the J call TRBJ1-5; possibly TRBD1 for D (6 bases). The CDR3 runs to 15 residues. The V gene's germline CDR1 is SGHTA and CDR2 FQGNSA. Trimming shortened V by 5 bases and J by 0 bases, and 11 bases separated the two germline ends. This chain's CDR3 is CASSAQGYSNQPQHF. CDR3 DNA sequence: TGTGCCAGCAGCGCTCAGGGGTATAGCAATCAGCCCCAGCATTTT.

The J gene is TRBJ1-1, the V gene TRBV12-3 or TRBV12-4, with 9 bases matching TRBD1. V was clipped by 2 bases and J by 6 bases; unmatched bases: 4. The CDR3 runs 14 residues. CDR3 bases: TGTGCCAGCAGTTTAACAGGGGGCACAGCTGAAGCTTTCTTT. It codes for CASSLTGGTAEAFF.

CDR3 coding DNA: TGCAGTGCTCAAAGTTTCGGGCTGAACACTGAAGCTTTCTTT. Its translation is CSAQSFGLNTEAFF. The chain recombines TRBV20-1 with TRBJ1-1; D gene unclear. Germline V gene lookup returns CDR1 DFQATT and CDR2 SNEGSKA (reference sequence). V lost 5 bases to trimming and J lost 0 bases, with 13 bases between them. This CDR3 has 14 amino acids.

This clonotype has a count of ten or more. This sequence joins TRBV7-9 and TRBJ2-7; 7 bases align to TRBD2. Germline CDR1 reads SEHNR; CDR2 reads FQNEAQ (reference sequence). The CDR3 is 12 residues long. With V trimmed by 7 bases and J by 4 bases, 4 bases remained unmatched. The CDR3 loop is CASTGGRYEQYF. In DNA form, the CDR3 reads TGTGCCAGCACGGGCGGGAGATACGAGCAGTACTTC.

V gene TRBV7-2 combines with J gene TRBJ1-6; TRBD1 might be the D (5 bases). V lost 5 bases and J 9 bases, leaving 17 bases between the germline ends. CDR3 length: 15 residues. Germline CDR1 reads SGHTA; CDR2 reads FQGNSA. This CDR3 reads CASSLRGVRGSPLHF. The CDR3 DNA sequence: TGTGCCAGCAGCCTACGGGGCGTAAGGGGTTCACCCCTCCACTTT.